One and the same sample provided the 15 T cell receptor beta chains below, sequenced in a study of shared T cell receptors in the human thymus (dated by TCRdb to about 2021). Libraries were made using the immunoSEQ multiplex PCR assay. What TCRdb holds here is the immuneACCESS table cut down to in-frame rearrangements. Part of the clones is not present; checked against another copy, under half of the missing clones reflect an unresolved V gene, and the others are unexplained. The sample contains some 660,000 clones, roughly 86% of them found a single time. The top ten clones comprise 0.0094% of the sample. These data were also reused for a study on human thymus T cells.

The specimen was thymocytes. The receptors derive from a boy younger than two with a congenital heart defect. Donor details come from another sample of the same person, matched by shared clones.

The rearrangement uses TRBV6-6 and TRBJ2-1; the D gene is possibly TRBD2 (6 bases). The CDR3 length is 15 residues. Germline V CDR1 and CDR2: MNHNY, SVGAGI (reference sequence). V lost 5 bases and J lost 5, with 16 bases in between. CDR3 sequence (DNA): TGTGCCAGCAGTACGCGGGAACTGGGGAACAATGAGCAGTTCTTC. This sequence encodes CASSTRELGNNEQFF.

This clone was detected once. V and J are TRBV19 and TRBJ2-3; D might be TRBD2 (5 bases). The CDR3 is 15 amino acids. Deletions cut 3 bases from V and 2 bases from J, with 12 bases between. Germline V gene data show CDR1 as LNHDA and CDR2 as SQIVND (reference sequence). The CDR3 region is CASSITLATTDTQYF. The CDR3 DNA reads as TGTGCCAGTAGTATCACTCTAGCAACCACAGATACGCAGTATTTT. The variable domain in full, completed from reference TRBV19 and TRBJ2-3, reads DGGITQSPKYLFRKEGQNVTLSCEQNLNHDAMYWYRQDPGQGLRLIYYSQIVNDFQKGDIAEGYSVSREKKESFPLTVTSAQKNPTAFYLCASSITLATTDTQYFGPGTRLTVL.

The J gene is TRBJ2-5, the V gene TRBV27; TRBD1 matches 11 bases. Germline loops: CDR1 MNHEY, CDR2 SMNVEV (reference sequence). With 0 bases clipped from V and 5 bases from J, the junction kept 8 bases outside the gene matches. This CDR3 comprises 17 residues. CDR3 DNA: TGTGCCAGCAGTTTATCGCTTGGACAGGGGGCGCGGGAGACCCAGTACTTC. Translation: CASSLSLGQGARETQYF.

The genes are TRBV5-4 and TRBJ2-5, with 16 bases matching TRBD2. After removal of 2 bases from V and 0 bases from J, the junction contained 7 bases not matched to a gene. This CDR3 contains 19 residues. CDR1 is SGHNT, CDR2 YYREEE, per germline (reference sequence). CDR3 DNA: TGTGCCAGCAGCTTTATTCGGGGACTAGCGGGGGGGTACCAAGAGACCCAGTACTTC. This sequence encodes CASSFIRGLAGGYQETQYF.

The CDR3 sequence: CASSLGGRNEKLFF. CDR3 DNA sequence: TGTGCCAGCAGCTTAGGAGGCCGGAATGAAAAACTGTTTTTT. V usage is TRBV7-9 and J usage is TRBJ1-4; D unclear. V was pared by 1 base and J by 5 bases, with 8 bases between. Per germline, CDR1 SEHNR and CDR2 FQNEAQ (reference sequence). The CDR3 length is 14 residues. Complete variable domain (other parts from reference TRBV7-9 and TRBJ1-4): DTGVSQNPRHKITKRGQNVTFRCDPISEHNRLYWYRQTLGQGPEFLTYFQNEAQLEKSRLLSDRFSAERPKGSFSTLEIQRTEQGDSAMYLCASSLGGRNEKLFFGSGTQLSVL.

A few counts support this clone. The V and J genes are TRBV6-4 and TRBJ2-7, with 9 bases fitting TRBD2. CDR1 MRHNA and CDR2 SNTAGT come from the germline V gene. Germline trimming cut 6 bases from V and 0 bases from J; bases unmatched to any gene: 3. There are 14 residues in the CDR3. This CDR3 is CASRMRGGSYEQYF. As DNA, the CDR3 is TGTGCCAGCAGGATGCGGGGGGGCTCCTACGAGCAGTACTTC.

The chain joins TRBV2 to TRBJ1-5, with 7 bases fitting TRBD1. Germline V gene data show CDR1 as SNHLY and CDR2 as FYNNEI. V dropped 4 bases and J dropped 5; count of bases not matched to a gene: 2. The CDR3 has 13 amino acids. Here the CDR3 DNA reads TGTGCCAGCAGTGGGCAGGGGGATCAGCCCCAGCATTTT. The encoded protein is CASSGQGDQPQHF.

The genes are TRBV2 and TRBJ2-3; 9 positions match TRBD2. CDR1 and CDR2 from the germline V gene are SNHLY and FYNNEI. Germline trimming cut 4 bases from V and 2 bases from J; bases unmatched to any gene: 10. The length of the CDR3 is 17 residues. The CDR3 loop is CASSGGWEREDTDTQYF. CDR3 DNA sequence: TGTGCCAGCAGTGGTGGCTGGGAGCGGGAGGACACAGATACGCAGTATTTT.

The chain carries TRBV4-3 and TRBJ1-1, with TRBD1 identical over 7 bases. Germline trimming cut 2 bases from V and 5 bases from J; bases unmatched to any gene: 11. Germline CDR1 and CDR2: LGHNA and YSLEER. This CDR3 comprises 16 residues. The CDR3 bases are TGCGCCAGCAGCCAATCCCTACGACAGGGAGGTACTGAAGCTTTCTTT. Translation: CASSQSLRQGGTEAFF.

This chain connects TRBV5-6 to TRBJ2-7; TRBD1 aligns across 8 bases. This CDR3 region has 13 residues. The V and J ends lost 7 bases and 4 bases, in that order; junction bases with no gene match: 7. Germline V gives CDR1 SGHDT, CDR2 YYEEEE. The DNA of the CDR3 is TGTGCCAGCCCAGGACAGGGTTATTACGAGCAGTACTTC. Residues: CASPGQGYYEQYF.

The V and J genes are TRBV7-2 and TRBJ2-7, with 13 bases fitting TRBD2. V lost 4 bases to trimming and J lost 3 bases; unmatched junction nucleotides: 6. This CDR3 has 16 amino acids. Germline CDR1 reads SGHTA; CDR2 reads FQGNSA. CDR3 nucleotide sequence: TGTGCCAGCAGCTCACTAGCGGGAGGGCCCTACTACGAGCAGTACTTC. It translates to CASSSLAGGPYYEQYF.

In its sample, this clone was seen once. V and J are TRBV25-1 and TRBJ1-3; D gene unclear. V lost 4 bases, J lost 4 bases, and 14 bases lay in between. Germline CDR1 MGHDK, CDR2 SYGVNS. The CDR3 totals 15 residues. The CDR3 nucleotides read TGTGCCAGCAGTGTACGCCAGAGGCTGGGAAACACCATATATTTT. Amino acid sequence: CASSVRQRLGNTIYF.

V usage is TRBV27 and J usage is TRBJ2-7; the match to TRBD2 covers 9 bases. Trimming took 5 bases from V and 3 from J; bases not matched to a gene: 14. Germline V gene data show CDR1 as MNHEY and CDR2 as SMNVEV (reference sequence). The CDR3 totals 17 residues. The CDR3 here is CASSILPPLAGDYEQYF. In nucleotides, the CDR3 is TGTGCCAGCAGTATACTCCCACCCTTAGCGGGGGACTACGAGCAGTACTTC.

A remark on this clone: Within the sample, other DNA sequences also encode this same CDR3. The J gene is TRBJ2-1, the V gene TRBV4-3; 8 bases fit TRBD2. The length of the CDR3 is 14 residues. V shed 4 bases, J shed 10 bases, and the junction held 9 bases outside the gene matches. The V gene's germline CDR1 is LGHNA and CDR2 YSLEER. This CDR3 reads CASSPLEAGEEQFF. CDR3 coding DNA: TGCGCCAGCAGCCCCCTGGAAGCGGGAGAGGAGCAGTTCTTC.

DNA of the CDR3: TGTGCCAGCAGTGAAGAACAGGGAAAGGGCTACACCTTC. It specifies CASSEEQGKGYTF. The V gene is TRBV2, the J gene TRBJ1-2; TRBD1 might be the D (6 bases). The CDR3 length is 13 residues. Trimming shortened V by 1 base and J by 8 bases, and 11 bases separated the two germline ends. CDR1 is SNHLY and CDR2 is FYNNEI in the germline V gene.